This entry is about one T cell receptor beta chain. Antigen unknown. The assay was immunoSEQ multiplex PCR, and TCRdb's table has in-frame clones only and misses some. The top ten clones hold about 3.6% of a sample with over 350,000 clones, approximately 90% of them seen once. The record originates from a study of Ad26.COV2.S vaccination and SARS-CoV-2 variants. Study findings and constraints: Post-vaccination spike-specific CD8+ and CD4+ T cell responses reportedly had substantial breadth. In TCR breadth and depth analyses, total T cell responses may have been underestimated.

This CDR3 contains 13 residues. Trimming cost V 6 bases and J 5 bases, with 12 bases left between them. Treatment of the sample: roughly 19 received Ad26.COV2.S at low or high dose, single or two shots; roughly five received placebo; per-sample allocation not given. The samples were gathered on day 63 after the first injection of vaccine or placebo. A Boston donor was an adult aged 18-55 years. It was Wuhan-strain SARS-CoV-2 spike that the Ad26 vaccine vector expressed. The specimen was peripheral blood, collected in a trial of Ad26.COV2.S vaccine versus placebo. The J gene is TRBJ2-3, the V gene TRBV12-3 or TRBV12-4; a possible D gene is TRBD1 (6 bases). The sequence was collected from a person between 18 and 59 years old who received the Ad26.COV2.S COVID-19 vaccine or a placebo. The CDR3 bases are TGTGCCAGCAGGACCGGACAGCGAGATACGCAGTATTTT. Translation: CASRTGQRDTQYF.